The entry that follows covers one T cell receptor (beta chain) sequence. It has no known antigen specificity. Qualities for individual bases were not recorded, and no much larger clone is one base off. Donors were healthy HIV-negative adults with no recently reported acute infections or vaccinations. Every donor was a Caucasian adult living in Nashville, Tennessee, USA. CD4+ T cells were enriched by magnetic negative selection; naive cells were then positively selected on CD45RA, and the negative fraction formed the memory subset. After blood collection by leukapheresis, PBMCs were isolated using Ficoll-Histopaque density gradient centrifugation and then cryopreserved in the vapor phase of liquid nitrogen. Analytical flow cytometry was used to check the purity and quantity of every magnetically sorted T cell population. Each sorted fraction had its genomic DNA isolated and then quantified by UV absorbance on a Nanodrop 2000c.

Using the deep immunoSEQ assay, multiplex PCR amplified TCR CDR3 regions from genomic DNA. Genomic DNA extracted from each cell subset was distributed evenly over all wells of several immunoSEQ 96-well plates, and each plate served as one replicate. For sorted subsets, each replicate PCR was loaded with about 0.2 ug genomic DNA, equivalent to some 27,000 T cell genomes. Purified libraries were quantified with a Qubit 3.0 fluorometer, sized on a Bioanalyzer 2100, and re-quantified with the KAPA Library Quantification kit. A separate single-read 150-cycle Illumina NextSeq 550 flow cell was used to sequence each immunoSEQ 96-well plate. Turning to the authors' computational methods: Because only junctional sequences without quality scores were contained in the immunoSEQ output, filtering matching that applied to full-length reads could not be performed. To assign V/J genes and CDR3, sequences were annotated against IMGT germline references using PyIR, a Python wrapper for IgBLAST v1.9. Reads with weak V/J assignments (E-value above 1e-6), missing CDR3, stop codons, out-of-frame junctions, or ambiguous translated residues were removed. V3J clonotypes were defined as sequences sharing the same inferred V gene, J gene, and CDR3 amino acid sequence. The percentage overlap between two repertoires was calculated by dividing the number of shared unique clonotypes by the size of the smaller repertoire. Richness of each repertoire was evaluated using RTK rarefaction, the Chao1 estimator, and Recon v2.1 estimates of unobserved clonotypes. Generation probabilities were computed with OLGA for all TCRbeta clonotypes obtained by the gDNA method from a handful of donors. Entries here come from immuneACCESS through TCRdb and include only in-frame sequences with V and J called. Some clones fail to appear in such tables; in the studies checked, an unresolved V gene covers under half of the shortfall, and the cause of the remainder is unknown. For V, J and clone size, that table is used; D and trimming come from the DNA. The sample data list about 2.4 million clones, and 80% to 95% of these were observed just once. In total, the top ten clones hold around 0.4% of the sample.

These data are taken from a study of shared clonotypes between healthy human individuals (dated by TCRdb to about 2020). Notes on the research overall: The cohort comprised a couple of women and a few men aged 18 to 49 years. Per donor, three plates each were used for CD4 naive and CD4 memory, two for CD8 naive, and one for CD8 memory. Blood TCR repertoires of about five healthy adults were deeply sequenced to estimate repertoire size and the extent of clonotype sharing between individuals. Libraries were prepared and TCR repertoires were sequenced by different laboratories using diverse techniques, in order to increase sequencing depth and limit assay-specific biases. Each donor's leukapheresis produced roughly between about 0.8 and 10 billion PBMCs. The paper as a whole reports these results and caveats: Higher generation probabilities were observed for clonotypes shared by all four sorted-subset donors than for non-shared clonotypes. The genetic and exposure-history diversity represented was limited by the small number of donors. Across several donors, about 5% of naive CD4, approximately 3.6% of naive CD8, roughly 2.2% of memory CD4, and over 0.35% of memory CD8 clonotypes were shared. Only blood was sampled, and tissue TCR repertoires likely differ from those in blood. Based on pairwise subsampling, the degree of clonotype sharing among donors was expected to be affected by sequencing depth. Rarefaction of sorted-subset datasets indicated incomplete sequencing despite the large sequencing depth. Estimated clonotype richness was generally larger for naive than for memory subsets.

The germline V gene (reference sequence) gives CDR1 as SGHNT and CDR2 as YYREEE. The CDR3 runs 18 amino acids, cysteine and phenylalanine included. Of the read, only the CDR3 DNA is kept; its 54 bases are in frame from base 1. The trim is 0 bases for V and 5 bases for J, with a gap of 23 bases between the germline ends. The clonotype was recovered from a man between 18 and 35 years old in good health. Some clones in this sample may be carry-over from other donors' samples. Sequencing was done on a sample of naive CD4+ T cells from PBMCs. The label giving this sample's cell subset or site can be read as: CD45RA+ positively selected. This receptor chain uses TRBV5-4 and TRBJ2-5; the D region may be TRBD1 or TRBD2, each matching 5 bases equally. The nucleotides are TGTGCCAGCAGCTTGGGGGGGATTCGGACAAGAGTCGTTGAGACCCAGTACTTC. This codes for CASSLGGIRTRVVETQYF. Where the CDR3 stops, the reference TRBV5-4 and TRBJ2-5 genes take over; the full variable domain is ETGVTQSPTHLIKTRGQQVTLRCSSQSGHNTVSWYQQALGQGPQFIFQYYREEENGRGNFPPRFSGLQFPNYSSELNVNALELDDSALYLCASSLGGIRTRVVETQYFGPGTRLLVL.